These 14 T cell receptor beta chains were all obtained from the same sample, sequenced in a study of CD8+ T cells in alopecia areata. TCR sequencing used cDNA made by reverse transcription of extracted RNA. Some clones are missing from TCRdb's copy, which holds only in-frame ones; the method was immunoSEQ multiplex PCR. Of about 290,000 clones listed, 58% were seen once; the top ten hold more than 1.5%. The treatment here: oral pan-JAK inhibitor, 5-10 mg twice daily. This specimen consisted of CD4+ T cells sorted from blood, obtained at week 24, from a patient treated with tofacitinib. The source of these receptors is a human donor with alopecia areata.

The CDR3 is CASSVSGVEETQYF. The DNA of the CDR3 is TGTGCCAGCAGCGTTAGCGGGGTGGAAGAGACCCAGTACTTC. The chain couples TRBV14 to TRBJ2-5; the match to TRBD2 covers 8 bases. Per germline, CDR1 SGHDN and CDR2 FVKESK. This CDR3 region has 14 residues. V shed 5 bases, J shed 3 bases, and the junction held 5 bases outside the gene matches.

This clone has just a few counts. The chain is built from TRBV7-8 and TRBJ2-1, with D perhaps TRBD2 (6 bases). This CDR3 contains 14 residues. Germline CDR1 SGHVS, CDR2 FQNEAQ. Trimming left V 1 base short and J 4 bases short, with 8 bases between. In DNA form, the CDR3 reads TGTGCCAGCAGCTTAGGGGGGGTATACAATGAGCAGTTCTTC. As protein: CASSLGGVYNEQFF.

This chain links TRBV30 with TRBJ2-3, with D possibly TRBD2 on 6 matching bases. The CDR3 loop spans 14 amino acids. Germline V gene lookup returns CDR1 GTSNPN and CDR2 SVGIG (reference sequence). V lost 6 bases, J lost 8 bases, and 21 bases lay in between. The CDR3 coding sequence is TGTGCCTGTCCTCACCGGGACTCCAGTCCTACGCAGTATTTT. Residues: CACPHRDSSPTQYF. The complete variable domain, with remaining parts taken from reference TRBV30 and TRBJ2-3, reads SQTIHQWPATLVQPVGSPLSLECTVEGTSNPNLYWYRQAAGRGLQLLFYSVGIGQISSEVPQNLSASRPQDRQFILSSKKLLLSDSGFYLCACPHRDSSPTQYFGPGTRLTVL.

This clone occurred a few times. The CDR3 nucleotides are TGTGCCAGCAGTTTCAAGGCAGGCTCTGGAAACACCATATATTTT. Translated, it gives CASSFKAGSGNTIYF. The chain links TRBV27 to TRBJ1-3; no clear D. CDR3 length equals 15 residues. Germline V CDR1 and CDR2: MNHEY, SMNVEV (reference sequence). The V and J ends lost 3 bases and 0 bases respectively, with 9 bases between them.

This clone was counted at least ten times. V usage is TRBV29-1 and J usage is TRBJ1-5; weak D call: TRBD1 (5 bases). The CDR3 consists of 13 residues. Germline values: CDR1 SQVTM, CDR2 ANQGSEA. V lost 4 bases and J lost 3, with 10 bases in between. The CDR3 protein is CSVATGLNQPQHF. CDR3 coding DNA: TGCAGCGTTGCGACGGGGCTCAATCAGCCCCAGCATTTT.

The chain uses TRBV2 and TRBJ2-5; possible D gene TRBD1, 6 bases. Germline V CDR1 and CDR2: SNHLY, FYNNEI. CDR3 length: 17 amino acids. V lost 0 bases to trimming and J lost 1 base, with 15 bases between them. CDR3 nucleotides: TGTGCCAGCAGTGAAGCGCCCGCAGGGGAGATCCAAGAGACCCAGTACTTC. This encodes CASSEAPAGEIQETQYF.

The chain carries TRBV5-6 and TRBJ1-6; 8 bases match TRBD1. The CDR3 loop spans 17 amino acids. With 4 bases clipped from V and 9 bases from J, the junction kept 15 bases outside the gene matches. Germline V gives CDR1 SGHDT, CDR2 YYEEEE. CDR3 residues: CASSHRTGNHKPSPLHF. CDR3 bases: TGTGCCAGCAGCCATAGGACAGGGAACCATAAACCTTCACCCCTCCACTTT.

The V gene is TRBV30, the J gene TRBJ2-2, with D uncertain. Per the germline V gene, CDR1 is GTSNPN and CDR2 is SVGIG (reference sequence). This CDR3 has 17 amino acids. Trimming left V 1 base short and J 0 bases short, with 15 bases between. The CDR3, as DNA: TGTGCCTGGAGTGGGATGCCGTGGCCCCCGAACACCGGGGAGCTGTTTTTT. This gives the protein CAWSGMPWPPNTGELFF.

The V and J genes are TRBV7-9 and TRBJ2-1; 7 bases agree with TRBD1. Germline V gives CDR1 SEHNR, CDR2 FQNEAQ (reference sequence). With 6 bases clipped from V and 7 bases from J, the junction kept 15 bases outside the gene matches. The CDR3 sequence is 16 residues long. CDR3 bases: TGTGCCAGCAGGACAGGGTTCTCCCCGGGCCTTAATGAGCAGTTCTTC. It is translated as CASRTGFSPGLNEQFF.

The CDR3 sequence is CASSQDLAYNSPLHF. The CDR3 DNA reads as TGCGCCAGCAGCCAAGATTTAGCTTATAATTCACCCCTCCACTTT. V usage is TRBV4-3 and J usage is TRBJ1-6; D is undetermined. Trimming shortened V by 0 bases and J by 4 bases, and 7 bases separated the two germline ends. This CDR3 is 15 amino acids long. Germline CDR1 LGHNA, CDR2 YSLEER.

The J gene is TRBJ2-1, the V gene TRBV15; 8 bases fit TRBD2. There are 15 residues in the CDR3. Trimming cost V 1 base and J 7 bases; bases outside gene matches: 6. The V gene's germline CDR1 is LNHNV and CDR2 YYDKDF (reference sequence). CDR3 loop: CATSRGTSGENEQFF. Written as DNA, the CDR3 is TGTGCCACCAGCAGAGGAACTAGCGGTGAGAATGAGCAGTTCTTC. The complete variable domain, with remaining parts taken from reference TRBV15 and TRBJ2-1, reads DAMVIQNPRYQVTQFGKPVTLSCSQTLNHNVMYWYQQKSSQAPKLLFHYYDKDFNNEADTPDNFQSRRPNTSFCFLDIRSPGLGDTAMYLCATSRGTSGENEQFFGPGTRLTVL.

J is TRBJ1-1 and V is TRBV27, with TRBD1 as a possible D gene (6 bases). This CDR3 has 13 amino acids. Germline V gives CDR1 MNHEY, CDR2 SMNVEV (reference sequence). V was trimmed by 7 bases and J by 7 bases, leaving 16 bases between them. The CDR3 nucleotides are TGTGCCAGCACCCCTCCCGGACAGTATGAAGCTTTCTTT. Its translation is CASTPPGQYEAFF.

The chain carries TRBV30 and TRBJ2-7, with 11 nucleotides matching TRBD1. The CDR3 has 16 residues. The germline V gene encodes CDR1 GTSNPN and CDR2 SVGIG (reference sequence). V shed 3 bases, J shed 1 base, and the junction held 8 bases outside the gene matches. In nucleotides, the CDR3 is TGTGCCTGGAGGACCGGACAGGGGGCGATATCCTACGAGCAGTACTTC. This translates into CAWRTGQGAISYEQYF.

CDR3 residues: CSVPGGPSYNEQFF. The CDR3 DNA reads TGCAGCGTCCCCGGGGGGCCCTCCTACAATGAGCAGTTCTTC. The chain combines TRBV29-1 with TRBJ2-1; TRBD2 might be the D (7 bases). The CDR3 contains 14 residues. Germline V gene data show CDR1 as SQVTM and CDR2 as ANQGSEA. Trimming shortened V by 6 bases and J by 0 bases, and 12 bases separated the two germline ends.